The 32 T cell receptor beta chains below come from one sample, sequenced in a study of T-cell reconstitution after alpha-beta-depleted transplantation in children. The authors prepared the TCRbeta library with unique molecular identifiers. TCRdb reanalysed the PCR reads using MiXCR and keeps one entry per CDR3 protein. Of about 900,000 distinct CDR3 sequences in the sample, about 30% were seen once. Specimen: PBMCs, mostly from graft donor cells, collected 360 days after TCRalphabeta/CD19-depleted stem cell transplant. The receptor set was obtained from a boy under three years old who had a stem cell transplant for SCID, so the T cells may come from the graft donor.

This clonotype was counted ten times or more. The rearrangement links TRBV5-1 to TRBJ2-7; 8 nucleotides align to TRBD2. The CDR3 has 15 amino acids. Germline CDR1 and CDR2: SGHRS and YFSETQ. V trimming: 5 bases; J trimming: 0 bases; junction bases outside the gene matches: 7. In DNA, the CDR3 is TGCGCCAGCAGTCCAACTAGCGGTTTCTCCTACGAGCAGTACTTC. It specifies CASSPTSGFSYEQYF.

J is TRBJ1-1 and V is TRBV6-5; D gene unclear. The CDR3 spans 13 residues. V dropped 0 bases and J dropped 3 bases, with 5 bases sitting between them. Germline V gene sequence: CDR1 MNHEY, CDR2 SVGAGI. CDR3 sequence (DNA): TGTGCCAGCAGTTACTCGAGTGACACTGAAGCTTTCTTT. It translates to CASSYSSDTEAFF.

The V gene is TRBV5-1, the J gene TRBJ2-4, with D perhaps matching TRBD1 (6 bases). Looked up from germline, CDR1 is SGHRS and CDR2 is YFSETQ. Between the trimmed V and J ends, which lost 4 bases and 3 bases, there was a span of 14 bases. The CDR3 runs 15 residues. The CDR3 DNA is TGCGCCAGCAGCCCGACAGGCAGTGACAAAAACATTCAGTACTTC. Protein sequence: CASSPTGSDKNIQYF. Based on the CDR3 plus reference TRBV5-1 and TRBJ2-4, the full variable domain is KAGVTQTPRYLIKTRGQQVTLSCSPISGHRSVSWYQQTPGQGLQFLFEYFSETQRNKGNFPGRFSGRQFSNSRSEMNVSTLELGDSALYLCASSPTGSDKNIQYFGAGTRLSVL.

This clonotype was counted between two and nine times. This sequence joins TRBV6-5 and TRBJ1-1; D call uncertain. The CDR3 runs to 14 residues. Germline values: CDR1 MNHEY, CDR2 SVGAGI. Trimming left V 0 bases short and J 3 bases short, with 8 bases between. CDR3: CASSYSPGDTEAFF. CDR3 in DNA: TGTGCCAGCAGTTACTCCCCCGGAGACACTGAAGCTTTCTTT.

This clonotype has a handful of counts. V and J are TRBV10-3 and TRBJ2-3; D may be TRBD2 (5 bases). Germline CDR1 is ENHRY and CDR2 is SYGVKD. There are 16 residues in the CDR3. Trimming took 3 bases from V and 1 from J, leaving 14 bases between them. CDR3 loop: CAISDPLDSRTDTQYF. CDR3 in DNA: TGTGCCATCAGTGATCCACTAGACTCTCGCACAGATACGCAGTATTTT.

The gene calls are TRBV10-3 and TRBJ1-5, with D possibly matching TRBD1 (6 bases). This CDR3 comprises 14 residues. Per the germline V gene, CDR1 is ENHRY and CDR2 is SYGVKD. The V end lost 5 bases, the J end lost 7 bases, and 15 bases lay between the germline ends. The CDR3 sequence: CAISPTGAGQPQHF. The CDR3 coding sequence is TGTGCCATCAGTCCGACAGGCGCAGGACAGCCCCAGCATTTT.

This chain links TRBV6-2 or TRBV6-3 with TRBJ2-3; D uncertain. The germline gives CDR1 MNHEY, CDR2 SVGEGT. Trimming stripped 2 bases from V and 2 bases from J, with 8 bases between. The CDR3 has 14 amino acids. CDR3 region: CASSYGPTTDTQYF. CDR3 DNA: TGTGCCAGCAGTTACGGACCCACCACAGATACGCAGTATTTT.

This clonotype was observed a few times. This chain joins TRBV4-2 and TRBJ2-5, with TRBD2 as a possible D gene (6 bases). CDR3 length: 15 amino acids. Germline V gene data show CDR1 as LGHNA and CDR2 as YNFKEQ. Between the trimmed V and J ends, which lost 5 bases and 2 bases, there was a span of 15 bases. CDR3 sequence reads: CASSLNGAGQETQYF. The CDR3 DNA sequence: TGTGCCAGCAGCTTGAATGGCGCGGGGCAAGAGACCCAGTACTTC.

This clonotype came up a few times. The CDR3 here is CASSRQGMETQYF. The CDR3 DNA reads TGTGCCAGCAGTCGACAGGGTATGGAGACCCAGTACTTC. V is TRBV12-3 or TRBV12-4 and J is TRBJ2-5; 7 nucleotides match TRBD1. V shed 5 bases, J shed 5 bases, and the junction held 5 bases outside the gene matches. This CDR3 contains 13 residues.

The V call is TRBV5-1, the J call TRBJ2-7; D is undetermined. The CDR3 spans 14 residues. V dropped 0 bases and J dropped 2 bases, with 9 bases sitting between them. From germline, CDR1 is SGHRS and CDR2 YFSETQ. The CDR3 DNA follows: TGCGCCAGCAGCTTGGAAGTATGGACCTACGAGCAGTACTTC. It encodes CASSLEVWTYEQYF.

This clonotype was counted between two and nine times. The rearrangement joins TRBV20-1 to TRBJ2-1; D is possibly TRBD2 (7 bases). Germline V gene lookup returns CDR1 DFQATT and CDR2 SNEGSKA (reference sequence). V lost 0 bases, J lost 4 bases, and 22 bases lay in between. The CDR3 contains 18 residues. The CDR3 nucleotides read TGCAGTGCTAGAGATCAAGGGGGGGGCGCGAGAAAATACAATGAGCAGTTCTTC. Amino acid sequence: CSARDQGGGARKYNEQFF.

This clonotype was detected a few times. The V call is TRBV5-5, the J call TRBJ2-5; D may be TRBD2 (5 bases). CDR1 and CDR2 from the germline V gene are SGHKS and YYEKEE (reference sequence). V lost 7 bases and J lost 3, with 19 bases in between. This CDR3 has 15 amino acids. This CDR3 reads CASRVRGPLEETQYF. As DNA, the CDR3 is TGTGCCAGCCGCGTCCGGGGTCCACTTGAAGAGACCCAGTACTTC.

V is TRBV7-2 and J is TRBJ1-2; no firm D call. The length of the CDR3 is 14 residues. V was clipped by 5 bases and J by 9 bases, with 19 bases between them. Per germline, CDR1 SGHTA and CDR2 FQGNSA. Here the CDR3 reads CASSQAPAARSYTF. CDR3 nucleotide sequence: TGTGCCAGCAGCCAAGCACCGGCAGCGAGGAGCTACACCTTC.

This clonotype was detected a few times. The chain combines TRBV28 with TRBJ2-7; D not resolved. CDR1 is MDHEN, CDR2 SYDVKM, per germline. Trimming removed 3 bases from V and 2 bases from J, with 8 bases in between. This CDR3 comprises 13 residues. CDR3 residues: CASSFSATYEQYF. The DNA for the CDR3 is TGTGCCAGCAGTTTCTCGGCAACCTACGAGCAGTACTTC.

This clonotype was observed once. This sequence joins TRBV5-6 and TRBJ2-1; no clear D gene. This CDR3 region has 17 residues. Trimming removed 2 bases at V and 0 bases at J, with 15 bases between. The germline CDR1 and CDR2 sequences are SGHDT and YYEEEE. CDR3 in DNA: TGTGCCAGCAGCTTAGTAGTAACTGCCGCCTCCTACAATGAGCAGTTCTTC. Translated, it gives CASSLVVTAASYNEQFF.

There are a few counts of this clonotype. The chain recombines TRBV4-2 with TRBJ2-1; 10 bases align to TRBD2. J was trimmed by 8 bases and V by 4 bases; bases with no gene match: 11. Germline V gene data show CDR1 as LGHNA and CDR2 as YNFKEQ. The length of the CDR3 is 16 residues. CDR3 amino acids: CASSRGSSGGSDEQFF. The CDR3 nucleotides read TGTGCCAGCAGCCGCGGATCTAGCGGGGGAAGCGATGAGCAGTTCTTC.

This clonotype was detected a few times. The chain couples TRBV6-1 to TRBJ2-7, with D perhaps matching TRBD2 (6 bases). This CDR3 contains 15 residues. Between the trimmed V and J ends, which lost 8 bases and 2 bases, there was a span of 19 bases. The germline CDR1 and CDR2 sequences are MNHNS and SASEGT. The CDR3 bases are TGTGCCAGCCTCGGAGGAGGGGTAGGAACCTACGAGCAGTACTTC. Translation gives CASLGGGVGTYEQYF.

This clonotype appeared a few times. The genes are TRBV6-5 and TRBJ2-7, with a tentative D call TRBD1 (6 bases). Germline CDR1 is MNHEY and CDR2 is SVGAGI. V was cut by 0 bases and J by 1 base, with 10 bases left in between. The length of the CDR3 is 15 residues. CDR3 loop: CASSYSITGSYEQYF. The DNA of the CDR3 is TGTGCCAGCAGTTACTCGATAACAGGGTCCTACGAGCAGTACTTC.

This rearrangement joins TRBV20-1 to TRBJ1-5; D ambiguous. In germline, CDR1 is DFQATT, CDR2 SNEGSKA (reference sequence). CDR3 size: 13 residues. The ends were cut back, 6 bases at V and 7 bases at J, with 16 bases in the middle. CDR3 nucleotide sequence: TGCAGTGCCAGGCTCGAACCGGGGCAGCCCCAGCATTTT. This encodes CSARLEPGQPQHF.

The genes are TRBV6-2 or TRBV6-3 and TRBJ2-3; D is possibly TRBD1 or TRBD2 (5 bases each). The V gene lost 2 bases and the J gene lost 2 bases, with 11 bases spanning the gap. The CDR3 consists of 15 residues. CDR1 and CDR2 (germline): MNHEY, SVGEGT. CDR3 DNA sequence: TGTGCCAGCAGTTACAGAGGGGCGACCACAGATACGCAGTATTTT. It translates to CASSYRGATTDTQYF.

The genes are TRBV7-2 and TRBJ2-2, with TRBD2 matching 9 bases. Unmatched junction bases numbered 9, after V lost 8 bases and J lost 2 bases. Per the germline V gene, CDR1 is SGHTA and CDR2 is FQGNSA. This CDR3 region has 16 residues. The CDR3 coding sequence is TGTGCCAGCCCACGCTCTAGCGGGGCAAACACCGGGGAGCTGTTTTTT. This codes for CASPRSSGANTGELFF.

This clonotype occurred a few times. The chain carries TRBV15 and TRBJ1-4, with D hard to call. The CDR3 is 15 residues long. Trimming removed 0 bases at V and 8 bases at J, with 13 bases between. Looked up from germline, CDR1 is LNHNV and CDR2 is YYDKDF (reference sequence). Written as DNA, the CDR3 is TGTGCCACCAGCAGAGATCCCCTCATGAAGGAAAAACTGTTTTTT. This translates into CATSRDPLMKEKLFF. Full variable domain (missing parts from reference TRBV15 and TRBJ1-4): DAMVIQNPRYQVTQFGKPVTLSCSQTLNHNVMYWYQQKSSQAPKLLFHYYDKDFNNEADTPDNFQSRRPNTSFCFLDIRSPGLGDTAMYLCATSRDPLMKEKLFFGSGTQLSVL.

This chain uses TRBV20-1 with TRBJ1-5; the D is unclear. The ends were cut back, 5 bases at V and 6 bases at J, with 14 bases in the middle. The germline gives CDR1 DFQATT, CDR2 SNEGSKA (reference sequence). This CDR3 is built from 13 residues. The CDR3 loop reads CSAGLGLGQPQHF. DNA of the CDR3: TGCAGTGCTGGCCTGGGCTTAGGTCAGCCCCAGCATTTT.

The chain carries TRBV7-2 and TRBJ2-3, with D perhaps matching TRBD1 (6 bases). V was cut by 1 base and J by 4 bases, with 12 bases left in between. This CDR3 region has 15 residues. The germline V gene has CDR1 SGHTA and CDR2 FQGNSA. The CDR3 DNA is TGTGCCAGCAGCTTAGGGGGGCCCGAAGCAGATACGCAGTATTTT. As protein: CASSLGGPEADTQYF.

This clonotype has a single count. The J gene is TRBJ2-2, the V gene TRBV20-1; D not certain. Trimming removed 6 bases at V and 4 bases at J, with 15 bases between. Looked up from germline, CDR1 is DFQATT and CDR2 is SNEGSKA (reference sequence). This CDR3 contains 14 residues. Here the CDR3 DNA reads TGCAGTGCCACACGGAATACGGGCACCGGGGAGCTGTTTTTT. Protein sequence: CSATRNTGTGELFF.

This clonotype was seen once. The rearrangement links TRBV11-1 to TRBJ1-2, with D possibly matching TRBD1 (6 bases). Germline V gives CDR1 SGHAT, CDR2 FQDESV (reference sequence). Trimming shortened V by 1 base and J by 5 bases, and 23 bases separated the two germline ends. The CDR3 extends over 18 amino acids. As DNA, the CDR3 is TGTGCCAGCAGCTTAGTGGCGGGCGGGGGCAGCCCCCATTATGGCTACACCTTC. Translated: CASSLVAGGGSPHYGYTF. The entire variable domain, with the rest obtained from reference TRBV11-1 and TRBJ1-2, is as follows: EAEVAQSPRYKITEKSQAVAFWCDPISGHATLYWYRQILGQGPELLVQFQDESVVDDSQLPKDRFSAERLKGVDSTLKIQPAELGDSAMYLCASSLVAGGGSPHYGYTFGSGTRLTVV.

This clonotype was detected only a few times. This chain links TRBV4-2 with TRBJ2-1, with D possibly being TRBD1 or TRBD2 (5 bases each). The CDR3 length is 16 residues. V was trimmed by 0 bases and J by 0 bases, leaving 9 bases between them. Germline V gives CDR1 LGHNA, CDR2 YNFKEQ. Here the CDR3 reads CASSQEGDLSYNEQFF. The CDR3 bases are TGTGCCAGCAGCCAAGAAGGGGACCTCTCCTACAATGAGCAGTTCTTC.

The chain uses TRBV29-1 and TRBJ2-5; D tentatively fits TRBD1 or TRBD2 (5 bases each). Germline values: CDR1 SQVTM, CDR2 ANQGSEA. The CDR3 loop spans 15 amino acids. V gave up 4 bases and J gave up 5 bases, with 20 bases separating them. The DNA for the CDR3 is TGCAGCGTTGTGGGGAAGAGGGGTTATGCGGAGACCCAGTACTTC. Translation: CSVVGKRGYAETQYF. Together with reference TRBV29-1 and TRBJ2-5, the CDR3 gives the full variable domain: SAVISQKPSRDICQRGTSLTIQCQVDSQVTMMFWYRQQPGQSLTLIATANQGSEATYESGFVIDKFPISRPNLTFSTLTVSNMSPEDSSIYLCSVVGKRGYAETQYFGPGTRLLVL.

This clonotype was recorded a few times. This chain connects TRBV7-2 to TRBJ2-3; D gene uncertain. Per germline, CDR1 SGHTA and CDR2 FQGNSA. V lost 1 base, J lost 10 bases, and 12 bases lay in between. The CDR3 has 13 amino acids. In DNA, the CDR3 is TGTGCCAGCAGCTTAGAGTCGGTTGCGGCGCAGTATTTT. Residues: CASSLESVAAQYF.

The chain uses TRBV10-3 and TRBJ2-7, with TRBD1 identical over 7 bases. Per the germline V gene, CDR1 is ENHRY and CDR2 is SYGVKD. The CDR3 spans 17 residues. Trimming at V came to 8 bases and at J to 3 bases, leaving 19 bases not matched to a gene. CDR3 coding DNA: TGTGCCATCGCCCACCCCCGACAGGGCGTAGGGGGCTACGAGCAGTACTTC. This gives the protein CAIAHPRQGVGGYEQYF.

This clonotype showed up just a few times. The chain joins TRBV11-1 to TRBJ2-5; 9 nucleotides line up with TRBD2. The V gene's germline CDR1 is SGHAT and CDR2 FQDESV (reference sequence). CDR3 length equals 15 residues. J gave up 5 bases and V 7 bases, and 11 bases lay outside the gene matches. The CDR3 here is CASTLRGSGGETQYF. For the CDR3, the DNA is TGTGCCAGCACTCTGCGTGGTAGCGGGGGTGAGACCCAGTACTTC. Full variable domain (outside the CDR3, taken from reference TRBV11-1 and TRBJ2-5): EAEVAQSPRYKITEKSQAVAFWCDPISGHATLYWYRQILGQGPELLVQFQDESVVDDSQLPKDRFSAERLKGVDSTLKIQPAELGDSAMYLCASTLRGSGGETQYFGPGTRLLVL.

This chain connects TRBV12-5 to TRBJ2-3, with 8 bases identical to TRBD1. J gave up 2 bases and V 1 base, and 5 bases lay outside the gene matches. Germline values: CDR1 LGHNT, CDR2 FRNRAP. The length of the CDR3 is 16 residues. The CDR3 bases are TGTGCTAGTGGTTTGGCCCGGACAGGGAACACAGATACGCAGTATTTT. Translated: CASGLARTGNTDTQYF.